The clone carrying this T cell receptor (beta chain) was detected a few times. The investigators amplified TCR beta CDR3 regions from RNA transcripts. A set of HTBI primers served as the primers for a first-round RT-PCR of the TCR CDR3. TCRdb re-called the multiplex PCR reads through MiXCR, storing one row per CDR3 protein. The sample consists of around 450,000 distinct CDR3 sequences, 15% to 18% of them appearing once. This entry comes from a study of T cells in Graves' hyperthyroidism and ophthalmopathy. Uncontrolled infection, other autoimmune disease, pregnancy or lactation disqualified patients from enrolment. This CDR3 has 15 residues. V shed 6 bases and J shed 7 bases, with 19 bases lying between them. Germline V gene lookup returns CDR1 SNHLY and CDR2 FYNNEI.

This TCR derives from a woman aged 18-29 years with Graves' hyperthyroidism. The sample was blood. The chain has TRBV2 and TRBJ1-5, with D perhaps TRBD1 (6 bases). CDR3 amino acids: CASRGFLPGAQPQHF. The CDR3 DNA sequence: TGTGCCAGCAGAGGATTCCTCCCAGGGGCCCAGCCCCAGCATTTT.